Each of the 15 T cell receptor beta chains below was sequenced from the same sample in a study of cytomegalovirus exposure and HLA in healthy donors. The study ran its PCR with 60 Vbeta and 13 Jbeta primers. The method was immunoSEQ multiplex PCR; TCRdb's version includes in-frame clones alone and lacks a portion of them. Of 250,000 to 350,000 clones listed, 75% to 90% are singletons. Sequenced sample: PBMCs. Receptor source: a man aged 40-50 years in good health and CMV-seropositive.

This clone has just a few counts. The CDR3 nucleotides are TGCGCCAGCAGCCAAGAATGGCTAGTCAATGAGCAGTTCTTC. The encoded protein is CASSQEWLVNEQFF. The chain carries TRBV4-3 and TRBJ2-1, with D unclear. V lost 0 bases to trimming and J lost 6 bases, with 9 bases between them. Germline CDR1 and CDR2: LGHNA and YSLEER. The length of the CDR3 is 14 residues.

A few counts support this clone. The sample has other DNA sequences that encode this CDR3 too. The gene calls are TRBV19 and TRBJ2-7; D gene ambiguous. In germline, CDR1 is LNHDA, CDR2 SQIVND (reference sequence). There are 12 residues in the CDR3. V was shortened by 0 bases and J by 3 bases, with 3 bases between the two germline ends. Here the CDR3 reads CASSIDGYEQYF. The CDR3 DNA follows: TGTGCCAGTAGTATAGACGGCTACGAGCAGTACTTC.

The chain links TRBV4-2 to TRBJ2-1, with 12 bases fitting TRBD2. The CDR3 sequence is 16 residues long. Germline loops: CDR1 LGHNA, CDR2 YNFKEQ. The V and J ends lost 0 bases and 8 bases, in that order; junction bases with no gene match: 5. The DNA for the CDR3 is TGTGCCAGCAGCCAAGAAGGACTAGCGGGAATATATGAGCAGTTCTTC. Protein sequence: CASSQEGLAGIYEQFF.

The V gene is TRBV2, the J gene TRBJ2-1; D is undetermined. This CDR3 region has 11 residues. V lost 6 bases and J lost 8, with 8 bases in between. Germline V gene sequence: CDR1 SNHLY, CDR2 FYNNEI. This CDR3 reads CASRVRDEQFF. The CDR3 DNA follows: TGTGCCAGCAGAGTCCGGGATGAGCAGTTCTTC.

The rearrangement uses TRBV9 and TRBJ2-2; 14 nucleotides line up with TRBD2. The germline V gene has CDR1 SGDLS and CDR2 YYNGEE. The CDR3 consists of 17 residues. The J segment lost 5 bases and the V segment lost 3 bases, leaving 6 bases of the junction unmatched. CDR3 residues: CASSAGTSGRKTGELFF. DNA of the CDR3: TGTGCCAGCAGCGCAGGGACTAGCGGGAGAAAAACCGGGGAGCTGTTTTTT. Looking up the rest from reference TRBV9 and TRBJ2-2 gives the full variable domain: DSGVTQTPKHLITATGQRVTLRCSPRSGDLSVYWYQQSLDQGLQFLIQYYNGEERAKGNILERFSAQQFPDLHSELNLSSLELGDSALYFCASSAGTSGRKTGELFFGEGSRLTVL.

V usage is TRBV10-1 and J usage is TRBJ2-4; a possible D gene is TRBD1 (5 bases). Germline-derived CDR1 and CDR2 are WNHNN and SYGVQD (reference sequence). The CDR3 runs to 16 residues. V was clipped by 3 bases and J by 0 bases, with 12 bases between them. The CDR3 reads CASSESRQIAKNIQYF. As DNA, the CDR3 is TGCGCCAGCAGTGAATCGCGACAGATAGCCAAAAACATTCAGTACTTC.

CDR3 DNA sequence: TGTGCCAGCAGTTCCTCCGTGACAGGGGTGGCCTACGAGCAGTACTTC. It encodes CASSSSVTGVAYEQYF. The rearrangement joins TRBV27 to TRBJ2-7; 8 bases align to TRBD1. The CDR3 is made up of 16 amino acids. Germline loops: CDR1 MNHEY, CDR2 SMNVEV (reference sequence). V was pared by 4 bases and J by 2 bases, with 10 bases of the junction left unmatched.

This chain links TRBV19 with TRBJ1-3, with D unresolved. Germline CDR1 LNHDA, CDR2 SQIVND (reference sequence). The CDR3 is 15 amino acids. V shed 3 bases and J shed 0 bases, with 9 bases lying between them. The CDR3 region is CASSIFSGSGNTIYF. The CDR3 region has the DNA TGTGCCAGTAGTATTTTTTCCGGCTCTGGAAACACCATATATTTT.

The V gene is TRBV7-2, the J gene TRBJ2-7; TRBD2 might be the D (5 bases). V gave up 1 base and J gave up 11 bases, with 12 bases separating them. Germline-derived CDR1 and CDR2 are SGHTA and FQGNSA. The CDR3 extends over 12 amino acids. The CDR3, as DNA: TGTGCCAGCAGCTTAGGGAGGCAGCCCAAGTACTTC. Encoded protein: CASSLGRQPKYF.

This chain uses TRBV11-3 with TRBJ2-3; D unresolved. The CDR3 has 14 amino acids. With 0 bases removed from V and 1 base from J, the gap between germline ends came to 5 bases. The V gene's germline CDR1 is SGHNT and CDR2 YENEEA. In DNA form, the CDR3 reads TGTGCCAGCAGCTTAGACGGAGGCACAGATACGCAGTATTTT. This sequence encodes CASSLDGGTDTQYF.

In its sample, this clone was seen once. The genes are TRBV6-1 and TRBJ1-3; D remains unclear. Germline CDR1 and CDR2: MNHNS and SASEGT. This CDR3 has 14 residues. The V end lost 7 bases, the J end lost 1 base, and 11 bases lay between the germline ends. As DNA, the CDR3 is TGTGCCAGCATTCATTCCTATTCTGGAAACACCATATATTTT. Its protein is CASIHSYSGNTIYF.

Turning to this clone: One end of the junction varies from germline; a read error may be responsible. The J gene is TRBJ2-2, the V gene TRBV7-9, with D possibly matching TRBD2 (6 bases). CDR1 is SEHNR, CDR2 FQNEAQ, per germline (reference sequence). CDR3 length: 18 residues. The CDR3 loop is CSSSLAPIPSANTGELFF. The CDR3 region has the DNA TGTTCCAGCAGCTTAGCGCCCATCCCTAGCGCGAACACCGGGGAGCTGTTTTTT.

V gene TRBV19 combines with J gene TRBJ2-1; D possibly corresponds to TRBD2 (5 bases). V lost 3 bases, J lost 8 bases, and 14 bases lay in between. Germline-derived CDR1 and CDR2 are LNHDA and SQIVND (reference sequence). The CDR3 extends over 14 amino acids. CDR3 amino acids: CASSIIEGSDEQFF. In DNA, the CDR3 is TGTGCCAGTAGTATCATTGAGGGTTCGGATGAGCAGTTCTTC.

The rearrangement links TRBV15 to TRBJ1-2; D call uncertain. Germline CDR1 reads LNHNV; CDR2 reads YYDKDF (reference sequence). Between the trimmed V and J ends, which lost 3 bases and 4 bases, there was a span of 12 bases. The CDR3 is 14 residues long. CDR3 loop: CATSSGGRIYGYTF. Written as DNA, the CDR3 is TGTGCCACCAGCAGTGGAGGACGGATCTATGGCTACACCTTC. Full variable domain (rest looked up from reference TRBV15 and TRBJ1-2): DAMVIQNPRYQVTQFGKPVTLSCSQTLNHNVMYWYQQKSSQAPKLLFHYYDKDFNNEADTPDNFQSRRPNTSFCFLDIRSPGLGDTAMYLCATSSGGRIYGYTFGSGTRLTVV.

This rearrangement joins TRBV28 to TRBJ1-1, with D perhaps TRBD1 (5 bases). V lost 4 bases, J lost 6 bases, and 18 bases lay in between. This CDR3 is built from 15 residues. Germline-derived CDR1 and CDR2 are MDHEN and SYDVKM. CDR3: CASSSPQGSGAEAFF. CDR3 bases: TGTGCCAGCAGTTCTCCTCAGGGTTCGGGAGCTGAAGCTTTCTTT.